The rows below give T cell receptor beta chains drawn from one sample of a study of shared clonotypes between healthy human individuals. The protocol was immunoSEQ multiplex PCR, while the TCRdb copy is restricted to in-frame clones and leaves out a portion. The table records some 2,500,000 clones, 93% of them present only once. Sequences were obtained from naive CD4+ T cells from PBMCs. The source of these receptors is a young man in good health. Some clones in this sample may be carry-over from other donors' samples. Both conserved end residues are part of each CDR3. The order of the fields is CDR3 DNA, CDR3 protein, D gene, V gene, J gene, clone size. The D gene is left open where the match is weak. The size field is filled for only some rows; it gives once, few, many or a size class.

TGTGCCAGCAGCACGGGACAGGGACCTGAAGCTTTCTTT	CASSTGQGPEAFF	TRBD1	TRBV7-2	TRBJ1-1	-
TGTGCCAGCAGCTGGGACAGGGACAATGAGCAGTTCTTC	CASSWDRDNEQFF	TRBD1	TRBV7-8	TRBJ2-1	-
TGTGCCTCCGCCGGGGGGCGGTACGAGCAGTACTTC	CASAGGRYEQYF	-	TRBV10-3	TRBJ2-7	once
TGTGCCAGTAGTCCCACGGGACAGCAAGAGACCCAGTACTTC	CASSPTGQQETQYF	TRBD1	TRBV19	TRBJ2-5	-
TGTGCCACTAAGCGGGACCCGAACACCGGGGAGCTGTTTTTT	CATKRDPNTGELFF	TRBD2	TRBV6-5	TRBJ2-2	-
TGTGCCAGCAGTGAAAAAGGGACAGGGAACACTGAAGCTTTCTTT	CASSEKGTGNTEAFF	TRBD1	TRBV25-1	TRBJ1-1	once
TGTGCCAGCAGCCCGATGGGGACAGGATCTAACGAGCAGTACTTC	CASSPMGTGSNEQYF	TRBD1	TRBV5-5	TRBJ2-7	once
TGTGCCAGCAGCCTGCAAAGCGGGAGCCCCTACAATGAGCAGTTCTTC	CASSLQSGSPYNEQFF	TRBD2	TRBV4-2	TRBJ2-1	-
TGTGCCAGCTCACCTGCAGAGAACACTGAAGCTTTCTTT	CASSPAENTEAFF	-	TRBV18	TRBJ1-1	-
TGTGCCTGGAGTTTTTTCCCCGTGGAGACCCAGTACTTC	CAWSFFPVETQYF	-	TRBV30	TRBJ2-5	-
TGTGCCAGCAGCCTTAGACAGTCCTATGGCTACACCTTC	CASSLRQSYGYTF	-	TRBV5-6	TRBJ1-2	-
TGCGCCAGCAGCCACCTACAGATTTTTGGGACAGGGGGCACTGAGCAGTACTTC	CASSHLQIFGTGGTEQYF	TRBD1	TRBV4-1	TRBJ2-7	-
TGCGCCAGCAGCTTGGTGGGGGCGCCTAGCGGGATTCGCGAGCAGTACTTC	CASSLVGAPSGIREQYF	TRBD2	TRBV5-1	TRBJ2-7	-
TGTGCCAGCAGTTCCCAAAGACTAGCCAAAAACATTCAGTACTTC	CASSSQRLAKNIQYF	-	TRBV28	TRBJ2-4	-
TGTGCCAGCAGTTACAGACAGGGGGCTGCTAATGAAAAACTGTTTTTT	CASSYRQGAANEKLFF	TRBD1	TRBV6-5	TRBJ1-4	-
TGTGCCAGCAGCCTCAAACCGGGCCTTTCCTCCTACGAGCAGTACTTC	CASSLKPGLSSYEQYF	-	TRBV27	TRBJ2-7	-
TGTGCCAGCAGCTCGAGGGGGACCGGGGAGCTGTTTTTT	CASSSRGTGELFF	-	TRBV7-9	TRBJ2-2	-
TGTGCCAGCAGCAGAACCTTTCTGGCCGAGCAGTACTTC	CASSRTFLAEQYF	-	TRBV28	TRBJ2-7	-
TGTGCCAGCAGTCGGCTGGGGACTTCCGCCAGCTACACCTTC	CASSRLGTSASYTF	-	TRBV9	TRBJ1-2	-
TGTGCCAGCAGTCCCCGGGCTGGAGCGCGCCACGAGCAGTACTTC	CASSPRAGARHEQYF	-	TRBV27	TRBJ2-7	-
TGTGCCAGCAGTTCTACCGCGGCGTATGCCAATGAAAAACTGTTTTTT	CASSSTAAYANEKLFF	-	TRBV27	TRBJ1-4	-
TGTGCCAGCAGCCCCTCAAGGCCGGGACAAAAGAACACTGAAGCTTTCTTT	CASSPSRPGQKNTEAFF	-	TRBV9	TRBJ1-1	-
TGTGCCAGCAGCGTAACCTTTTCCCAGGGGACCTCTGGAAACACCATATATTTT	CASSVTFSQGTSGNTIYF	-	TRBV9	TRBJ1-3	-
TGTGCCAGCAGTTATTCGAAGAACACTGAAGCTTTCTTT	CASSYSKNTEAFF	-	TRBV6-6	TRBJ1-1	-
TGTGCCAGCAGCTTAGGCCGGAACAATGAGCAGTTCTTC	CASSLGRNNEQFF	-	TRBV11-2	TRBJ2-1	-
TGTGCCAGCAGACTCCCGGGACAGGGGCCCCTGGGGGGCTACACCTTC	CASRLPGQGPLGGYTF	TRBD1	TRBV5-4	TRBJ1-2	-
TGTGCCCTCCGACAGGACGCAACTAATGAAAAACTGTTTTTT	CALRQDATNEKLFF	-	TRBV30	TRBJ1-4	-
TGTGCCAGCAGTTCGGTGCCAGGACAGGAGACCCAGTACTTC	CASSSVPGQETQYF	-	TRBV6-5	TRBJ2-5	-
TGCGCCAGCAGCTACGGACAGGGATTGTCGATAAACACCGGGGAGCTGTTTTTT	CASSYGQGLSINTGELFF	TRBD1	TRBV5-1	TRBJ2-2	-
TGTGCCAGCAGCTCAAGCCGGGACCGGGAAGCTTTCTTT	CASSSSRDREAFF	-	TRBV7-6	TRBJ1-1	-
TGCGCCAGCAGCTTGACCCTAGACGGGGCCAACGTCCTGACTTTC	CASSLTLDGANVLTF	-	TRBV5-1	TRBJ2-6	-
TGTGCCAGCAGCTTCGTAAGCGGCAATGAGCAGTTCTTC	CASSFVSGNEQFF	-	TRBV13	TRBJ2-1	-
TGTGCCTGGACCTTGGGGCCAGATACGCAGTATTTT	CAWTLGPDTQYF	-	TRBV30	TRBJ2-3	-
TGTGCCAGCAGCTTAGGGTGGTTTGAGCAGTTCTTC	CASSLGWFEQFF	-	TRBV5-8	TRBJ2-1	-
TGTGCCAGCAGTAGCGGGCTGAGCTCCTACAATGAGCAGTTCTTC	CASSSGLSSYNEQFF	-	TRBV27	TRBJ2-1	-
TGTGCCAGCAGCTTAGCGACGGACACAGATACGCAGTATTTT	CASSLATDTDTQYF	-	TRBV7-2	TRBJ2-3	-
TGCGCCAGCAGCTTGGGAGGGGCCGATAATTCACCCCTCCACTTT	CASSLGGADNSPLHF	-	TRBV5-1	TRBJ1-6	-
TGTGCCAGCAGCTTAGCGTCAACTAGCGGGTTGACCCAGTACTTC	CASSLASTSGLTQYF	TRBD2	TRBV7-9	TRBJ2-5	-
TGCGCCAGCAGCTTGGATCCTAGACGGGGTGGTGAGCAGTTCTTC	CASSLDPRRGGEQFF	-	TRBV5-1	TRBJ2-1	-
TGTGCCAGCAGCCCCGGGGGAGGGGCAAGCAATCAGCCCCAGCATTTT	CASSPGGGASNQPQHF	-	TRBV9	TRBJ1-5	once
TGTGCCAGCAGCCCCCGCGGGACTGAGACCCAGTACTTC	CASSPRGTETQYF	-	TRBV7-9	TRBJ2-5	-